This T cell receptor (beta chain) originates from a study of T cell changes during pregnancy in multiple sclerosis. This clone was counted once. Germline-derived CDR1 and CDR2 are SGHKS and YYEKEE (reference sequence). V was clipped by 4 bases and J by 3 bases; unmatched bases: 4. The CDR3 spans 16 residues. Profiling relied on immunoSEQ multiplex PCR, and the TCRdb table lists in-frame clones only, not all of them. The table shows approximately 90,000 clones, with over 90% occurring only once. This specimen consisted of peripheral blood, obtained in the third trimester of pregnancy. The TCR sequence derives from a female donor with multiple sclerosis, enrolled in a pregnancy study. The chain uses TRBV5-5 and TRBJ2-2, with TRBD1 identical over 12 bases. Written as DNA, the CDR3 is TGTGCCAGCAGCCACGGGACAGGGGGCGACACCGGGGAGCTGTTTTTT. It codes for CASSHGTGGDTGELFF.